The clone carrying this TCR beta chain was seen more than once but under ten times. This specimen comes from a study of blood T cell repertoires in COVID-19. The CDR3 is 13 residues long. The germline V and J ends were trimmed by 2 bases and 14 bases, with 13 bases remaining between them. The germline gives CDR1 SEHNR, CDR2 FQNEAQ (reference sequence). In the original analysis: For nucleated cells, counts were estimated from reference gene primer amplification. Method: immunoSEQ multiplex PCR; TCRdb's copy keeps in-frame clones and lacks some. The DNA was the basis for D and trimming; V, J and clone size are from that table. The table records about 98,000 clones, 82% of them present only once.

This chain links TRBV7-9 with TRBJ1-6; D ambiguous. This sequence originates from a man aged 65 to 79 with active or convalescent COVID-19. The specimen sequenced was peripheral blood. CDR3 loop: CASSLSGADTLHF. CDR3 nucleotide sequence: TGTGCCAGCAGCTTAAGTGGAGCGGATACCCTCCACTTT.